Given below is one T cell receptor (beta chain) in context. No antigen is known for it. The CDR3 contains 16 residues. V was trimmed by 4 bases and J by 2 bases, leaving 15 bases between them. Germline V gives CDR1 ENHRY, CDR2 SYGVKD. Reverse transcription of all isolated RNA meant that expressed TCRB transcripts were sequenced. Data came from immunoSEQ multiplex PCR; TCRdb stores just in-frame clones and leaves some out. The sample yields under 400,000 clones, less than 15% seen once. These data are taken from a study of beta chain features in type 1 diabetes. Study-wide context: Cell yields, gender and age were comparable in patients and healthy donors. Points from the study as a whole: Researchers reported that naive, central memory and Treg TCRB repertoires appeared more similar in patients than in healthy donors.

The TCR comes from a man younger than 45 in good health. The sequencing sample was made of central memory CD4+ T cells from blood. The chain combines TRBV10-3 with TRBJ1-3; D perhaps matches TRBD1 (5 bases). The CDR3: CAISGQAGLAGNTIYF. The CDR3, as DNA: TGTGCCATCAGTGGGCAGGCAGGGCTGGCTGGAAACACCATATATTTT.